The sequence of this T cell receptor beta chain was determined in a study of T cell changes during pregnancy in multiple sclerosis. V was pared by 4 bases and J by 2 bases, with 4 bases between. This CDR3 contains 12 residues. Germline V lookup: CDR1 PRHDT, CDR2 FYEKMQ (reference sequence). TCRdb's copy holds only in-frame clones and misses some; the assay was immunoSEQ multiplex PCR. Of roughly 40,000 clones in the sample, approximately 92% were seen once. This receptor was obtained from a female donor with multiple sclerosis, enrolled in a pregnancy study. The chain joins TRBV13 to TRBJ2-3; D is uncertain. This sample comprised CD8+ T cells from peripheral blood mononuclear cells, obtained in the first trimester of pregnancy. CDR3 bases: TGTGCCAGCAGCTCCTTCACAGATACGCAGTATTTT. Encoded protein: CASSSFTDTQYF.